The clone carrying this TCR beta chain is medium-sized (0.01 to 0.1%) by share. The antigen is not known. The data were taken from a study of metastatic and nonmetastatic thyroid tumors. At the level of the study: Both malignant and benign thyroid patients supplied peripheral blood and tumor or nodule tissue samples, across which the repertoires of these patients were then compared. Study-level results: Malignant thyroid tumors reportedly exceeded benign nodules significantly in TCR beta diversity, with the difference appearing in blood and tumor.

V trimming: 6 bases; J trimming: 4 bases; junction bases outside the gene matches: 5. The CDR3 consists of 14 residues. Germline values: CDR1 MNHNS, CDR2 SASEGT. All patients were untreated before thyroid surgery. In the authors' methods: What underpinned the distant-metastasis classifier for papillary thyroid cancer was the set of CDR3 differences across clinicopathological groups. TCRdb recomputed clones from the PCR reads via MiXCR. These V and J calls originate from TCRdb's pipeline instead of the authors' own analysis. The sample carries approximately 35,000 clones, about a fifth recorded once. The J gene is TRBJ2-7, the V gene TRBV6-1; 11 nucleotides agree with TRBD1. The sample taken for sequencing was tumor tissue. The clonotype comes from a male donor with papillary thyroid cancer or a benign thyroid nodule (not recorded which). Some clones in this sample may be carry-over from other donors' samples. CDR3 DNA sequence: TGTGCCAGCAGGGGGACAGGGGGATTATACGAGCAGTACTTC. Amino acids: CASRGTGGLYEQYF.